The text below deals with one T cell receptor (beta chain). Because the CDR3 is missing its conserved closing phenylalanine or tryptophan, this is likely a read error. The data originate from a study of tumor and adjacent non-tumor tissue in lung cancer. Per the germline V gene, CDR1 is MNHEY and CDR2 is SVGEGT. This CDR3 is built from 19 residues. No cell sorting was done before RNA was extracted from the tissue. More than 3 cm separated this lung sample from the edge of the tumor. A modified ARM-PCR protocol with three rounds of nested PCR amplified TCRbeta. Via MiXCR, TCRdb re-called the multiplex PCR reads, giving one row per CDR3 protein. The sample shows about 86,000 distinct CDR3 sequences, around three quarters of them seen only once.

This chain links TRBV6-2 or TRBV6-3 with TRBJ1-1; D remains ambiguous. The material sequenced was distant non-tumor lung tissue. This receptor was obtained from a woman in her fifties or sixties with non-small cell lung cancer. CDR3 bases: TGTGTCAGCAGTTACTCCTTACTCAACCCGTTGAAGATGAACACTGAAGCTTTCTTA. Protein product: CVSSYSLLNPLKMNTEAFL.